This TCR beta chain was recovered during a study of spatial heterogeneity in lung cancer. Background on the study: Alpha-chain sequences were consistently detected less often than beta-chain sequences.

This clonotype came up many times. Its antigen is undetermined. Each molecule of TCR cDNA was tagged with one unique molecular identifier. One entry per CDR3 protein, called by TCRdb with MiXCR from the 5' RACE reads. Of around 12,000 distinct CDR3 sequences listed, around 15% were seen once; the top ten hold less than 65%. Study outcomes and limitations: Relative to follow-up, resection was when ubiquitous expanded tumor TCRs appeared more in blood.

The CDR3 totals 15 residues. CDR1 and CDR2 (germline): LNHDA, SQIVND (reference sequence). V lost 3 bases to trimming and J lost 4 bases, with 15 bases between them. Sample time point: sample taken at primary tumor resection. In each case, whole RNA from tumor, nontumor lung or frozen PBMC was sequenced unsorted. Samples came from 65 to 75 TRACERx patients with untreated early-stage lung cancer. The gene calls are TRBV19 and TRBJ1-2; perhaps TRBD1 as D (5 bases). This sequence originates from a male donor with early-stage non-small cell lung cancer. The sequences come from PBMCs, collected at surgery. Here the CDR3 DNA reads TGTGCCAGTAGTATGTGGCAGGGACCTTCCTATGGCTACACCTTC. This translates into CASSMWQGPSYGYTF. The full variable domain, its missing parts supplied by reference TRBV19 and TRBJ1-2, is DGGITQSPKYLFRKEGQNVTLSCEQNLNHDAMYWYRQDPGQGLRLIYYSQIVNDFQKGDIAEGYSVSREKKESFPLTVTSAQKNPTAFYLCASSMWQGPSYGYTFGSGTRLTVV.